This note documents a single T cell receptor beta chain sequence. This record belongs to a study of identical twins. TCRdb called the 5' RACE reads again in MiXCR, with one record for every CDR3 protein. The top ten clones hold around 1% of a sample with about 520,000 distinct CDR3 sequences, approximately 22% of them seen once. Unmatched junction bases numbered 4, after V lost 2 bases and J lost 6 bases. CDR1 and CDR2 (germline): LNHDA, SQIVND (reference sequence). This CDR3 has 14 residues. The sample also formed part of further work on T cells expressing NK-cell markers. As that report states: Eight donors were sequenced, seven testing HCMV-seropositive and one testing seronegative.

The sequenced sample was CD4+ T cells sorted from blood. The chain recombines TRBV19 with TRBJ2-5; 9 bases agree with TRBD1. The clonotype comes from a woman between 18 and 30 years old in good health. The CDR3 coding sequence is TGTGCCAGTAGTATAAACAGGGGGCGGAAGACCCAGTACTTC. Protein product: CASSINRGRKTQYF. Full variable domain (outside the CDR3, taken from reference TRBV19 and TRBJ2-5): DGGITQSPKYLFRKEGQNVTLSCEQNLNHDAMYWYRQDPGQGLRLIYYSQIVNDFQKGDIAEGYSVSREKKESFPLTVTSAQKNPTAFYLCASSINRGRKTQYFGPGTRLLVL.